The TCR beta chain described here comes from a study of OX40 agonist ivuxolimab in advanced cancers. Across the study: People who had prior anti-PD-1, anti-PD-L1 or anti-CTLA-4 therapy could take part, and around 39% had some.

If patients had autoimmune disease history or systemic immunosuppression, they were excluded. This CDR3 has 15 residues. V lost 4 bases and J lost 0, with 10 bases in between. Germline CDR1 SGHTA, CDR2 FQGTGA. In the case of this clone: Its antigen is unidentified.

The table came from immunoSEQ multiplex PCR; TCRdb's copy has only in-frame clones and leaves some out. Of roughly 30,000 clones in the sample, about 88% were seen once. Study observations and caveats: Specificity for antigen went undetermined in the expanded peripheral T cells. Clonal expansion in partial responders at 0.1-3.0 mg/kg ranked among the lowest.

The source of this sequence is an adult with an advanced solid tumor such as melanoma, head and neck, liver or kidney cancer. The sample consisted of CD4+ or CD8+ T cells sorted from blood, taken in a trial of the OX40 agonist ivuxolimab. The chain uses TRBV7-3 and TRBJ2-1; D possibly corresponds to TRBD2 (5 bases). In nucleotides, the CDR3 is TGTGCCAGCAGCTATAGCGTTAGCTCCTACAATGAGCAGTTCTTC. Translated: CASSYSVSSYNEQFF.